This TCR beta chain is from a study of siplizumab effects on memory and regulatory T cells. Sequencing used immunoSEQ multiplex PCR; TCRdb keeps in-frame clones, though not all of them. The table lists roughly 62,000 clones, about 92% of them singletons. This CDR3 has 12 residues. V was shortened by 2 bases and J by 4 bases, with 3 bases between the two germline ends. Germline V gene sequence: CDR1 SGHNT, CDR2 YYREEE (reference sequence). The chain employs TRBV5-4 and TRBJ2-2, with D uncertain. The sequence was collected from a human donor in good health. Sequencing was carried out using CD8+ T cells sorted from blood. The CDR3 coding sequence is TGTGCCAGCAGCTTTCCCACCGGGGAGCTGTTTTTT. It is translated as CASSFPTGELFF. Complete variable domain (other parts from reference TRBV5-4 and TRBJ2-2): ETGVTQSPTHLIKTRGQQVTLRCSSQSGHNTVSWYQQALGQGPQFIFQYYREEENGRGNFPPRFSGLQFPNYSSELNVNALELDDSALYLCASSFPTGELFFGEGSRLTVL.